These 8 T cell receptor beta chains were all obtained from the same sample, sequenced in a study of spatial heterogeneity in lung cancer. Time point of the sample: sample taken at primary tumor resection. Overall study results and limits: Counts of expanded alpha and beta TCRs within tumors tracked the tumor nonsynonymous mutation count.

These TCRs are of unknown antigen specificity. TCRdb reprocessed the 5' RACE reads with MiXCR, giving one entry per CDR3 protein. The table records 25,000 to 30,000 distinct CDR3 sequences, approximately 7% of them present only once. This specimen was lung tumor tissue, taken at surgery. These receptors all stem from a male donor with early-stage non-small cell lung cancer.

V usage is TRBV7-2 and J usage is TRBJ2-3; 9 bases line up with TRBD2. CDR3 length: 15 amino acids. J gave up 3 bases and V 5 bases, and 6 bases lay outside the gene matches. Germline V gene lookup returns CDR1 SGHTA and CDR2 FQGNSA. CDR3 loop: CASSGRTSVTDTQYF. The CDR3 nucleotides read TGTGCCAGCAGCGGCCGGACTAGCGTAACAGATACGCAGTATTTT.

The sample holds many counts of this clonotype. The V call is TRBV24-1, the J call TRBJ2-3; D remains unclear. The V end was cut by 2 bases, the J end by 0 bases, with 5 bases between. This CDR3 has 14 residues. The germline V gene encodes CDR1 KGHDR and CDR2 SFDVKD. CDR3 loop: CATSDYGSTDTQYF. CDR3 sequence (DNA): TGTGCCACCAGTGATTACGGAAGCACAGATACGCAGTATTTT.

This sequence joins TRBV5-4 and TRBJ2-2, with no clear D. V lost 4 bases to trimming and J lost 5 bases, with 12 bases between them. The germline CDR1 and CDR2 sequences are SGHNT and YYREEE (reference sequence). CDR3 length equals 14 residues. The CDR3, as DNA: TGTGCCAGCAGCCTTCGCGTCGGGACCGGGGAGCTGTTTTTT. Its protein is CASSLRVGTGELFF.

This clonotype came up many times. This chain links TRBV9 with TRBJ2-3; 10 positions agree with TRBD2. The CDR3 runs 15 residues. In germline, CDR1 is SGDLS, CDR2 YYNGEE. With 4 bases clipped from V and 2 bases from J, the junction kept 4 bases outside the gene matches. CDR3 loop: CASSRTSGFTDTQYF. The DNA for the CDR3 is TGTGCCAGCAGCCGGACTAGCGGATTCACAGATACGCAGTATTTT.

The sample holds many counts of this clonotype. The chain recombines TRBV18 with TRBJ2-7; no definite D call. V gave up 5 bases and J gave up 0 bases, with 5 bases separating them. The CDR3 sequence is 12 residues long. In germline, CDR1 is KGHSH, CDR2 LQKENI. DNA of the CDR3: TGTGCCAGCTCAGGTACCTCCTACGAGCAGTACTTC. This codes for CASSGTSYEQYF.

This rearrangement joins TRBV18 to TRBJ2-1, with TRBD2 identical over 8 bases. The junction had 6 bases not matched to a gene; V was cut back by 2 bases and J by 6 bases. The CDR3 contains 15 residues. Germline CDR1 KGHSH, CDR2 LQKENI. The DNA of the CDR3 is TGTGCCAGCTCACCAAACGGGCTAGCGGGCAATGAGCAGTTCTTC. As protein: CASSPNGLAGNEQFF. The full variable domain, its missing parts supplied by reference TRBV18 and TRBJ2-1, is NAGVMQNPRHLVRRRGQEARLRCSPMKGHSHVYWYRQLPEEGLKFMVYLQKENIIDESGMPKERFSAEFPKEGPSILRIQQVVRGDSAAYFCASSPNGLAGNEQFFGPGTRLTVL.

In this sample, this clonotype turned up a few times. The genes are TRBV7-6 and TRBJ1-2; D perhaps matches TRBD1 (5 bases). CDR1 SGHVS and CDR2 FNYEAQ come from the germline V gene. Trimming cost V 5 bases and J 0 bases, with 7 bases left between them. The CDR3 covers 13 residues. In DNA, the CDR3 is TGTGCCAGCAGCGTGACAGCTAACTATGGCTACACCTTC. Protein product: CASSVTANYGYTF.

Ten or more counts support this clonotype. Relative to the germline gene, one junction end is altered; a read error may explain this. This chain connects TRBV5-1 to TRBJ1-1; possible D gene TRBD1, 5 bases. The CDR3 runs to 14 residues. Germline V gene data show CDR1 as SGHRS and CDR2 as YFSETQ. In nucleotides, the CDR3 is TGCGCCAGCAGCTTGGCGCGGGGGAACGCTGAAGCTTTCTTT. It yields the protein CASSLARGNAEAFF.